Detailed here is one TCR beta chain. As for time point: blood 2 weeks post-SBRT. Treatment given: 15 Gy SBRT to primary tumor, nephrectomy 4 weeks later. Radiation-treated patients gave blood at baseline, week 2 and week 4. Assay: immunoSEQ multiplex PCR; the TCRdb copy retains only in-frame clones and omits some. Of roughly 130,000 clones in the sample, 85% to 90% are singletons; the top ten hold about 5.6%. This CDR3 is built from 13 residues. The V segment lost 10 bases and the J segment 4 bases; nucleotides outside the gene matches: 9. Germline CDR1 is MNHEY and CDR2 is SVGAGI. This sample was taken from a study of radiation and T cells in renal cell carcinoma. Study overall: Nephrectomy followed 15 Gy stereotactic body radiation by 4 weeks.

The sequenced sample was blood, obtained from a patient whose treatment included radiotherapy and nephrectomy. V is TRBV6-5 and J is TRBJ1-2; 7 nucleotides match TRBD1. This sequence originates from a woman in her 70s with renal cell carcinoma. DNA of the CDR3: TGTGCCACATACAGGGGCGCGGGCTATGGCTACACCTTC. This encodes CATYRGAGYGYTF.